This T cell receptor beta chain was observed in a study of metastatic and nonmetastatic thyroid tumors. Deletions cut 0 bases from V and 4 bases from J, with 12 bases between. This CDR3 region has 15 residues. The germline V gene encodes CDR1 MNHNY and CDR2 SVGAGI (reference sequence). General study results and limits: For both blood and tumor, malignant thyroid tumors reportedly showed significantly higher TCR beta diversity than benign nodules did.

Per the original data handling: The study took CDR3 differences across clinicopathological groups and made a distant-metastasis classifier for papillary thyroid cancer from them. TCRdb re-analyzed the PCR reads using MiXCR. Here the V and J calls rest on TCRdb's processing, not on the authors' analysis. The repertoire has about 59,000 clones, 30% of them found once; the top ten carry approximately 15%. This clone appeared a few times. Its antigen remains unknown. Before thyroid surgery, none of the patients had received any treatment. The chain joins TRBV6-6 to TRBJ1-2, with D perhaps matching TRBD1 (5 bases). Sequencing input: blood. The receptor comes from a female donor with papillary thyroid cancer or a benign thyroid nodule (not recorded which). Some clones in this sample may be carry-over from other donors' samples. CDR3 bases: TGTGCCAGCAGTTACTCGAGTGGGGGTGGCTATGGCTACACCTTC. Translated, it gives CASSYSSGGGYGYTF.